This TCR beta chain comes out of a study of OX40 agonist ivuxolimab in advanced cancers. There are 16 residues in the CDR3. V was clipped by 2 bases and J by 2 bases, with 13 bases between them. Germline V gene data show CDR1 as LNHNV and CDR2 as YYDKDF (reference sequence). Produced via immunoSEQ multiplex PCR; TCRdb's table is partial and in-frame only. The sample lists about 89,000 clones; about 88% were seen once. This sequence originates from an adult with an advanced solid tumor such as melanoma, head and neck, liver or kidney cancer. This chain uses TRBV15 with TRBJ1-5, with D uncertain. The sequenced sample was CD4+ or CD8+ T cells sorted from blood, obtained in a trial of the OX40 agonist ivuxolimab. The CDR3 DNA is TGTGCCACCAGCAGACCCCCGGGCACCCGCAATCAGCCCCAGCATTTT. This encodes CATSRPPGTRNQPQHF.